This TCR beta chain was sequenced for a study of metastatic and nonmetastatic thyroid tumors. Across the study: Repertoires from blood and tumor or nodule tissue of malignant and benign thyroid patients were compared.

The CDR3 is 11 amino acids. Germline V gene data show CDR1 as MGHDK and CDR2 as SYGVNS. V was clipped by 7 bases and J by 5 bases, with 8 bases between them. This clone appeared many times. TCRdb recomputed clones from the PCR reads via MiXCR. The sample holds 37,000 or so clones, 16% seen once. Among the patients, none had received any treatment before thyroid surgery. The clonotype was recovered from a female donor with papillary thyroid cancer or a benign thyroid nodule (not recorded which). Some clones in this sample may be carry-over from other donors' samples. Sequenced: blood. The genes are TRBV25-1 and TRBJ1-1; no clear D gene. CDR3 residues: CASTRRTEAFF. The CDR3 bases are TGTGCCAGCACCCGGAGAACTGAAGCTTTCTTT. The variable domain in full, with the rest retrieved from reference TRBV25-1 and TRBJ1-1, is EADIYQTPRYLVIGTGKKITLECSQTMGHDKMYWYQQDPGMELHLIHYSYGVNSTEKGDLSSESTVSRIRTEHFPLTLESARPSHTSQYLCASTRRTEAFFGQGTRLTVV.